One sample yielded the 3 T cell receptor beta chains listed below, sequenced in a study of beta chain features in type 1 diabetes. The whole isolated RNA underwent reverse transcription, so sequencing captured expressed TCRB transcripts. Here immunoSEQ multiplex PCR was the method, and the copy in TCRdb shows in-frame clones only, minus some. The repertoire consists of 130,000 or so clones, with approximately 10% occurring once and the leading ten covering about 0.6%. What was sequenced was central memory CD4+ T cells from blood. These receptor sequences come from a woman between 35 and 50 years old in good health.

The chain recombines TRBV20-1 with TRBJ1-2; D ambiguous. CDR3 size: 10 residues. Germline CDR1 and CDR2: DFQATT and SNEGSKA (reference sequence). V was clipped by 5 bases and J by 6 bases, with 7 bases between them. CDR3 amino acids: CSALVHGYTF. Here the CDR3 DNA reads TGCAGTGCTCTTGTTCATGGCTACACCTTC.

The chain couples TRBV5-1 to TRBJ2-1; 7 nucleotides line up with TRBD1. The V and J ends lost 2 bases and 8 bases, in that order; junction bases with no gene match: 7. The length of the CDR3 is 14 residues. CDR1 is SGHRS, CDR2 YFSETQ, per germline. The CDR3 region has the DNA TGCGCCAGCAGCTTCCAGACAGGGACATATGAGCAGTTCTTC. It codes for CASSFQTGTYEQFF.

This clone was detected only a few times. This sequence joins TRBV5-6 and TRBJ2-2; D is possibly TRBD1 (5 bases). There are 14 residues in the CDR3. Germline CDR1 is SGHDT and CDR2 is YYEEEE. V lost 4 bases to trimming and J lost 5 bases, with 12 bases between them. The CDR3 DNA reads as TGTGCCAGCAGCCCAGGGTTACAGACCGGGGAGCTGTTTTTT. Encoded protein: CASSPGLQTGELFF. Full variable domain (remainder filled in from reference TRBV5-6 and TRBJ2-2): DAGVTQSPTHLIKTRGQQVTLRCSPKSGHDTVSWYQQALGQGPQFIFQYYEEEERQRGNFPDRFSGHQFPNYSSELNVNALLLGDSALYLCASSPGLQTGELFFGEGSRLTVL.